Presented here are 6 T cell receptor beta chains from one specimen sequenced in a study of T and B cells in COVID-19 patients. From blood, about 220-500 ng of genomic DNA served as TRB template. Multiplex PCR with BIOMED2 TRB-A/B primer pools amplified TRB rearrangements. TCRdb redid the calling of the multiplex PCR reads with MiXCR, one entry per CDR3 protein. Here the sample spans approximately 17,000 distinct CDR3 sequences, 25% to 35% being singletons. The specimen was blood. Receptor source: a human donor who had recovered from COVID-19.

This clonotype was counted between two and nine times. The chain joins TRBV18 to TRBJ1-1, with D tentatively TRBD1 (5 bases). In germline, CDR1 is KGHSH, CDR2 LQKENI. This CDR3 contains 16 residues. Trimming took off 2 bases at V and 2 bases at J, with 15 bases between the two ends. CDR3: CASSPLVQAQNTEAFF. The DNA for the CDR3 is TGTGCCAGCTCACCATTGGTACAGGCGCAAAACACTGAAGCTTTCTTT.

This clonotype came up a few times. The V gene is TRBV5-6, the J gene TRBJ2-7, with D tentatively TRBD1 or TRBD2 (6 bases each). With 4 bases removed from V and 3 bases from J, the gap between germline ends came to 14 bases. The CDR3 has 14 amino acids. CDR1 and CDR2 from the germline V gene are SGHDT and YYEEEE. CDR3: CASSPGGGLYEQYF. The CDR3 nucleotides read TGTGCCAGCAGCCCTGGAGGGGGTCTCTACGAGCAGTACTTC.

This clonotype came up a few times. The J gene is TRBJ1-5, the V gene TRBV5-6, with a weak D call TRBD1 (5 bases). The CDR3 totals 14 residues. Trimming stripped 4 bases from V and 3 bases from J, with 11 bases between. CDR1 SGHDT and CDR2 YYEEEE come from the germline V gene. The CDR3 here is CASSPEGLNQPQHF. The CDR3, as DNA: TGTGCCAGCAGCCCCGAGGGGCTCAATCAGCCCCAGCATTTT.

This clonotype is termed medium-sized. This rearrangement joins TRBV19 to TRBJ1-4; 10 positions match TRBD1. The length of the CDR3 is 14 residues. Trimming took 7 bases from V and 8 from J; bases not matched to a gene: 7. CDR1 and CDR2 from the germline V gene are LNHDA and SQIVND (reference sequence). CDR3 sequence: CASTQDRGNEKLFF. The CDR3 bases are TGTGCCAGTACCCAGGACAGGGGGAACGAAAAACTGTTTTTT.

The rearrangement links TRBV11-1 to TRBJ2-1; tentative D call: TRBD1 (6 bases). Germline values: CDR1 SGHAT, CDR2 FQDESV (reference sequence). Trimming removed 5 bases from V and 5 bases from J, with 13 bases in between. The CDR3 totals 14 residues. The CDR3 nucleotides are TGTGCCAGCAGCATTTACAGGGCCGACAATGAGCAGTTCTTC. Amino acids: CASSIYRADNEQFF.

This clonotype occurred many times. The gene calls are TRBV6-5 and TRBJ2-3, with D perhaps TRBD2 (5 bases). Germline-derived CDR1 and CDR2 are MNHEY and SVGAGI. CDR3 length: 11 amino acids. V dropped 7 bases and J dropped 6 bases, with 8 bases sitting between them. CDR3 nucleotides: TGTGCCAGCACCCGAGGGGATACGCAGTATTTT. It specifies CASTRGDTQYF.